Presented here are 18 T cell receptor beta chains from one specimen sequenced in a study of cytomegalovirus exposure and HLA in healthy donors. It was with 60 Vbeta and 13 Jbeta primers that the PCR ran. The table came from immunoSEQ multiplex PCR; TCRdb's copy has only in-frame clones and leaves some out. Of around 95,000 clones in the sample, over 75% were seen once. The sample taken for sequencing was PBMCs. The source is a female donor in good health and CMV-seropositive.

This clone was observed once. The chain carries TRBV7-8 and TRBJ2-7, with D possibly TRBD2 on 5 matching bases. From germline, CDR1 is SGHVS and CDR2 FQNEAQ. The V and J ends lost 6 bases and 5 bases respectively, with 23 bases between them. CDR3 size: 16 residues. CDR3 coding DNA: TGTGCCAGCAGACGAGCGGCGGCGTTCTCCCTCGACGAGCAGTACTTC. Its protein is CASRRAAAFSLDEQYF.

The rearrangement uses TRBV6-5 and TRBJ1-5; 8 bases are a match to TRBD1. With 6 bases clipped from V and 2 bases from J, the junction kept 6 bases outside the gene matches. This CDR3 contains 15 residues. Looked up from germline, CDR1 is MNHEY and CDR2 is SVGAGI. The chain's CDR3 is CASRKTGVGNQPQHF. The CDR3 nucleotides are TGTGCCAGCAGAAAGACAGGGGTTGGCAATCAGCCCCAGCATTTT.

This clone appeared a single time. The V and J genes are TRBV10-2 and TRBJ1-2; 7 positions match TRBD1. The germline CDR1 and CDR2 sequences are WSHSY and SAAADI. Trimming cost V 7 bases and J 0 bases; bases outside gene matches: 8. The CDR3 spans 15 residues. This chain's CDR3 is CASKPGQASNYGYTF. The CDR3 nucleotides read TGCGCCAGCAAACCCGGACAGGCCTCTAACTATGGCTACACCTTC.

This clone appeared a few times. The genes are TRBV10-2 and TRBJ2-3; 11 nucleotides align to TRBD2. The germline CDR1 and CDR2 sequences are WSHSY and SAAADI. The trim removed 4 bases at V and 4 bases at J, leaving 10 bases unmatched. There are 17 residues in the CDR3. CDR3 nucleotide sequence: TGCGCCAGCAGTGTAATTAGCGGGAGGGCCATAGCAGATACGCAGTATTTT. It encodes CASSVISGRAIADTQYF.

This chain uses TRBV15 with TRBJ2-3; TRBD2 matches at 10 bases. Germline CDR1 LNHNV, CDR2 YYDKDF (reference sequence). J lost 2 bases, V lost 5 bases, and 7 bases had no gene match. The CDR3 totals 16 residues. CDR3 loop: CATSSIAGGNTDTQYF. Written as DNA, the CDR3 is TGTGCCACCAGCTCTATAGCGGGAGGAAACACAGATACGCAGTATTTT.

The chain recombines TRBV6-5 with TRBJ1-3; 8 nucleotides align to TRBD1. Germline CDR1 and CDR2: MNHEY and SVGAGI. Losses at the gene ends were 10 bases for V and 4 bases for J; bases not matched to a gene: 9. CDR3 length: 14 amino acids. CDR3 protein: CATYRTGSGNTIYF. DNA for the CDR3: TGTGCCACGTACCGGACAGGGTCCGGAAACACCATATATTTT.

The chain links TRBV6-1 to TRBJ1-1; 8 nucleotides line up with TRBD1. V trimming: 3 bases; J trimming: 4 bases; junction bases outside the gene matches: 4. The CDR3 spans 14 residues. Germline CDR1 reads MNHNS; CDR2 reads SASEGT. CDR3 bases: TGTGCCAGCAGTGAGGACAGGGAGGGCACTGAAGCTTTCTTT. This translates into CASSEDREGTEAFF.

The CDR3 nucleotides read TGTGCCTGGGCGACAGGGATTAATGAAAAACTGTTTTTT. Residues: CAWATGINEKLFF. This sequence joins TRBV30 and TRBJ1-4; 7 nucleotides line up with TRBD1. This CDR3 has 13 amino acids. Unmatched junction bases numbered 4, after V lost 5 bases and J lost 4 bases. From germline, CDR1 is GTSNPN and CDR2 SVGIG (reference sequence).

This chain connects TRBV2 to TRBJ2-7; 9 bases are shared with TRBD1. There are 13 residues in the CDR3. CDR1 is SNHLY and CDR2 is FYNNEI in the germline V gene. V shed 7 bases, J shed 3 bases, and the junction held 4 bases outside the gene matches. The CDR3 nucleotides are TGTGCCAGCAACGGACAGGGGCGCTACGAGCAGTACTTC. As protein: CASNGQGRYEQYF.

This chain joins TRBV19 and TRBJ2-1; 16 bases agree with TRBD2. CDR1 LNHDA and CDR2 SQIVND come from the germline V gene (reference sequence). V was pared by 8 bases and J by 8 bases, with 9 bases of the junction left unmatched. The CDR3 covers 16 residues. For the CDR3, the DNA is TGTGCCAGTGGACCCCTGGGGACTAGCGGGGGGGATGAGCAGTTCTTC. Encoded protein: CASGPLGTSGGDEQFF.

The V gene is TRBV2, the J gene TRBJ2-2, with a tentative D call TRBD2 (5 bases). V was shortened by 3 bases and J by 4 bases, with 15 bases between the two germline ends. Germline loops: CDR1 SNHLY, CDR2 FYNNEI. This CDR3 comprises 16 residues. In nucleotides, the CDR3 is TGTGCCAGCAGTGACCGAGTAGCGTTAGGCACCGGGGAGCTGTTTTTT. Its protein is CASSDRVALGTGELFF. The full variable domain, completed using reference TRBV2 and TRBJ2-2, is EPEVTQTPSHQVTQMGQEVILRCVPISNHLYFYWYRQILGQKVEFLVSFYNNEISEKSEIFDDQFSVERPDGSNFTLKIRSTKLEDSAMYFCASSDRVALGTGELFFGEGSRLTVL.

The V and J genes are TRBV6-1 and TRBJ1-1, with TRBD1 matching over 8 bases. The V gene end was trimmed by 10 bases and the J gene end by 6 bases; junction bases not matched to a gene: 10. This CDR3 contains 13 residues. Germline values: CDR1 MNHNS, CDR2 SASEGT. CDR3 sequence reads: CANSDRVGPEAFF. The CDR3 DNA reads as TGTGCCAACTCGGACAGGGTCGGACCTGAAGCTTTCTTT.

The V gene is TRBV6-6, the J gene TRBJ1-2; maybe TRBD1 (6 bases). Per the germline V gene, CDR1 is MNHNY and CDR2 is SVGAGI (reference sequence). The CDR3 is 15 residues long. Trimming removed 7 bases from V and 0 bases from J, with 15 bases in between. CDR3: CASIGQRLTNYGYTF. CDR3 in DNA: TGTGCCAGCATTGGACAGAGATTAACTAACTATGGCTACACCTTC.

CDR3 nucleotide sequence: TGTGCCAGTACCCCAGGTCTATTCTATGGCTACACCTTC. This codes for CASTPGLFYGYTF. This rearrangement joins TRBV19 to TRBJ1-2; no clear D gene. This CDR3 spans 13 amino acids. Germline V lookup: CDR1 LNHDA, CDR2 SQIVND (reference sequence). Trimming removed 7 bases at V and 4 bases at J, with 13 bases between.

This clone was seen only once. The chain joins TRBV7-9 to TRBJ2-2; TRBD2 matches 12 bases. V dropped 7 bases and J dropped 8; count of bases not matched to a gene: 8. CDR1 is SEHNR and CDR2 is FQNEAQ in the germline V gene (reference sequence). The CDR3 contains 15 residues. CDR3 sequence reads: CASNIGLAGMGELFF. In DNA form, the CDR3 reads TGTGCCAGCAACATCGGACTAGCGGGAATGGGGGAGCTGTTTTTT. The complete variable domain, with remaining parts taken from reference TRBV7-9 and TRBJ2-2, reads DTGVSQNPRHKITKRGQNVTFRCDPISEHNRLYWYRQTLGQGPEFLTYFQNEAQLEKSRLLSDRFSAERPKGSFSTLEIQRTEQGDSAMYLCASNIGLAGMGELFFGEGSRLTVL.

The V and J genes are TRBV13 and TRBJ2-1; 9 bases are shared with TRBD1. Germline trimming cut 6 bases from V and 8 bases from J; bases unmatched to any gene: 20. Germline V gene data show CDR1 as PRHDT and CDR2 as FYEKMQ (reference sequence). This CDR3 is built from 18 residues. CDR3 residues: CASSSGTGSYRLRYEQFF. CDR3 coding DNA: TGTGCCAGCAGTTCAGGGACAGGGTCTTACCGCCTAAGGTATGAGCAGTTCTTC.

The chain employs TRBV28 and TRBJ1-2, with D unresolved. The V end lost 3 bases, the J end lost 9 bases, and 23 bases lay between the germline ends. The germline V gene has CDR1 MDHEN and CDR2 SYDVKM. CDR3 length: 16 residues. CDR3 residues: CASSFGSPEVPRSYTF. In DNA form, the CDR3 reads TGTGCCAGCAGTTTCGGGTCACCAGAGGTCCCACGGAGCTACACCTTC.

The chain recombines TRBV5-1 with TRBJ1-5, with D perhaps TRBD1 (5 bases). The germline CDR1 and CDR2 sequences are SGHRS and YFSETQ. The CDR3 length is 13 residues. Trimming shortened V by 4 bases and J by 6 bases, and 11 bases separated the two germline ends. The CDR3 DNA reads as TGCGCCAGCAGCCTGGGGCGCGGTCAGCCCCAGCATTTT. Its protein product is CASSLGRGQPQHF.